This T cell receptor (beta chain) emerged from a study of cytomegalovirus exposure and HLA in healthy donors. Study background: The same platform was used for the 130 or so validation repertoires as for the roughly 660 first-cohort repertoires, as reported in a later analysis.

This clone was observed once. Its matching antigen is unknown. Sequencing used immunoSEQ multiplex PCR; TCRdb keeps in-frame clones, though not all of them. The sample consists of about 200,000 clones, roughly 86% of them appearing once. Findings and caveats of the study: The classifier was said to identify cytomegalovirus status with high specificity and sensitivity. For most TCR sequences rarity was the rule, although some public TCRs occurred in many donors.

Germline CDR1 and CDR2: SGHTA and FQGNSA. The CDR3 runs to 13 residues. V lost 5 bases and J 8 bases, leaving 13 bases between the germline ends. This receptor was identified in a woman between 18 and 29 years old in good health and CMV-seronegative. The V and J genes are TRBV7-2 and TRBJ2-1; D may be TRBD2 (6 bases). The sequencing sample was made of PBMCs. In DNA form, the CDR3 reads TGTGCCAGCAGCCCCAGACTAGTTGATGAGCAGTTCTTC. It yields the protein CASSPRLVDEQFF.